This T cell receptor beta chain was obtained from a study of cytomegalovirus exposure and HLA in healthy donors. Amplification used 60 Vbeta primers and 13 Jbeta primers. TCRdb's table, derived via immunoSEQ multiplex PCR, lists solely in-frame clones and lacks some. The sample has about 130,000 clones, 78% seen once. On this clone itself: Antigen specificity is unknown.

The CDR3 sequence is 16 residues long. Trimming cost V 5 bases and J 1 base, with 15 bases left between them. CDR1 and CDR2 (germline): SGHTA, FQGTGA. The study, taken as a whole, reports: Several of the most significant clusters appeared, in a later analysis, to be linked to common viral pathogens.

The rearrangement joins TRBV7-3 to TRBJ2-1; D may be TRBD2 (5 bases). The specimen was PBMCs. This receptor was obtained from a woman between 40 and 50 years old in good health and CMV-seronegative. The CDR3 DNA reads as TGTGCCAGCAGCACCTGGCCCGGGAAATCCTACAATGAGCAGTTCTTC. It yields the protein CASSTWPGKSYNEQFF.